This T cell receptor beta chain was recovered during a study of tumor-infiltrating lymphocytes in oesophageal squamous cell carcinoma. A single record per CDR3 protein comes from TCRdb applying MiXCR to the PCR reads. This sample has some 10,000 distinct CDR3 sequences, with 50% to 65% found just once. This CDR3 region has 19 residues. The germline V gene encodes CDR1 MNHNS and CDR2 SASEGT. Trimming took 5 bases from V and 3 from J; bases not matched to a gene: 12. By sample share, this clonotype is medium-sized. This receptor was obtained from a male donor with esophageal squamous cell carcinoma. The rearrangement links TRBV6-1 to TRBJ2-2; 13 bases are a match to TRBD2. Sequences were obtained from esophageal tumor tissue. CDR3 residues: CASSSTSGRALGYTGELFF. The CDR3 DNA follows: TGTGCCAGCAGTTCCACTAGCGGGAGGGCCCTCGGGTACACCGGGGAGCTGTTTTTT.